This T cell receptor beta chain emerged from a study of blood T cell repertoires in COVID-19. As for the study in general: Both acute and convalescent COVID-19 samples were obtained from the United States, Italy and Spain. The cDNA or gDNA used as material had been derived from T cells, B-cell-depleted T cells, or PBMCs.

Original methodology: Counts of nucleated cells, estimated from reference gene primer amplification, were obtained. Using immunoSEQ multiplex PCR, the repertoire was profiled, and TCRdb retains in-frame clones only, with some absent. Clone size and the V and J calls come from that table; the DNA yielded D and trimming. This sample yields 100,000 to 150,000 clones, of which about 81% are seen a single time; 17% belongs to the top ten. On this clone: Other nucleotide sequences in the sample specify the same CDR3.

The germline V and J ends were trimmed by 6 bases and 5 bases, with 8 bases remaining between them. The CDR3 extends over 11 amino acids. Germline V gene sequence: CDR1 DFQATT, CDR2 SNEGSKA (reference sequence). Material: peripheral blood. This clonotype was obtained from a woman of 80 years or more with acute or convalescent COVID-19. The V and J genes are TRBV20-1 and TRBJ2-1; TRBD2 might be the D (5 bases). The CDR3, as DNA: TGCAGTGCCCGGCGGGACAATGAGCAGTTCTTC. Its protein is CSARRDNEQFF.